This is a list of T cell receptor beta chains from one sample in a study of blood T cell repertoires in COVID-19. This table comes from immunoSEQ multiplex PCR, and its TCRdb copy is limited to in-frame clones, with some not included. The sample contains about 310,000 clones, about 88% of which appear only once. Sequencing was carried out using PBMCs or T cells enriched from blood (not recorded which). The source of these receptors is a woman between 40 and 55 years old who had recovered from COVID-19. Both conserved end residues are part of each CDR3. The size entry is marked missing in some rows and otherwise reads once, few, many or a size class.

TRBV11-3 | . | CASSLGAGTNEKLFF
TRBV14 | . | CASSPWTNMNTEAFF
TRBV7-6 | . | CASSRNWAGEETQYF
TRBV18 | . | CASSPPTTGGYGYTF
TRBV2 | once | CASSEGAGYGYTF
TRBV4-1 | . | CASSQEGSDRSTDTQYF
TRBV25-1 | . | CASTPHGGRPEQYF
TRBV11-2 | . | CASSLDWGGNVNEQFF
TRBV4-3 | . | CASSQVLANSGNTIYF
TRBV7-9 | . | CASSLRGAGEAYEQFF
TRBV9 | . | CASSVEEGYGYTF
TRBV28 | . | CASSHGTVGPDTQYF
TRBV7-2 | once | CASKWGGPGTGELFF
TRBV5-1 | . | CASSSRQGPGELFF
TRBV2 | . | CASSEVQGANEKLFF
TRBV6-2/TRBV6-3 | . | CASSYSSQARREQYF
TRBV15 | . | CATRVLAGSYNEQFF
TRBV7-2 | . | CASSSRGQGAEAFF
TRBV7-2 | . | CASSPLTVGQKFF
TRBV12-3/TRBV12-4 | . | CASSRQGPGELFF
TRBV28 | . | CASRLTLMNTEAFF
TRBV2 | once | CASAQRDTGGTLGNQPQHF
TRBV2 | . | CATSRDYYNEQFF
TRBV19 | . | CASRSQDYSNQPQHF
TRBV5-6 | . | CASQAGLAGDNEQFF
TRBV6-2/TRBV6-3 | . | CASSRFRGGGLSYEQYF
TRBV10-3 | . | CAITPGASGGGNTGELFF
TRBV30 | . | CAWSRGAGEQYF
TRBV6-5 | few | CASSPRDRDSDTQYF